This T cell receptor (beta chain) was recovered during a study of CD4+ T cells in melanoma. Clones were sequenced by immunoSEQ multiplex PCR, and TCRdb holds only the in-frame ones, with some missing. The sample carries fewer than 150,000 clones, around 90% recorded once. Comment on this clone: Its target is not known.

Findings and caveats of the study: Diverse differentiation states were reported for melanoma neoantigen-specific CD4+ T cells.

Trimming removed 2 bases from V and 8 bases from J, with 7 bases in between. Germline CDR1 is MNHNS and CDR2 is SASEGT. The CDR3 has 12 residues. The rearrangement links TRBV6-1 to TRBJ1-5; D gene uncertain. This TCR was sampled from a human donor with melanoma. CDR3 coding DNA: TGTGCCAGCAGTGAAATGTTGGAGCCCCAGCATTTT. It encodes CASSEMLEPQHF.